Below are 4 T cell receptor beta chains sequenced from a single sample in a study of cytomegalovirus exposure and HLA in healthy donors. PCR amplification relied on 60 Vbeta primers (plus 13 Jbeta primers). Libraries were prepared by immunoSEQ multiplex PCR; TCRdb keeps only in-frame clonotypes and omits some of them. Of 100,000 or so clones in the sample, 69% were seen once. The sample was PBMCs. These receptors were collected from a man under 40 in good health and CMV-seronegative.

V and J are TRBV19 and TRBJ2-7; 10 nucleotides align to TRBD2. In germline, CDR1 is LNHDA, CDR2 SQIVND (reference sequence). CDR3 length equals 15 residues. V lost 5 bases and J lost 1; bases outside the gene matches: 5. The CDR3 sequence: CASSAGTSASYEQYF. In DNA form, the CDR3 reads TGTGCCAGTAGTGCCGGGACTAGCGCTTCCTACGAGCAGTACTTC.

The chain is built from TRBV27 and TRBJ2-3; tentative D call: TRBD2 (6 bases). Germline lookup yields CDR1 MNHEY and CDR2 SMNVEV (reference sequence). This CDR3 is built from 15 residues. Trimming shortened V by 3 bases and J by 0 bases, and 10 bases separated the two germline ends. CDR3 sequence (DNA): TGTGCCAGCAGTTTGGAGGGCCCTAGCACAGATACGCAGTATTTT. It codes for CASSLEGPSTDTQYF.

The chain employs TRBV6-4 and TRBJ2-1, with 9 bases identical to TRBD1. This CDR3 is built from 15 residues. Unmatched junction bases numbered 6, after V lost 4 bases and J lost 5 bases. Germline V CDR1 and CDR2: MRHNA, SNTAGT. The CDR3 is CASSVRDRENNEQFF. Here the CDR3 DNA reads TGTGCCAGCAGTGTCCGGGACAGGGAGAACAATGAGCAGTTCTTC.

The CDR3 coding sequence is TGTGCCAGCAGTTTAACCGCGTCAGGTGCTAACTATGGCTACACCTTC. The encoded protein is CASSLTASGANYGYTF. The chain joins TRBV28 to TRBJ1-2; D ambiguous. The CDR3 length is 16 residues. Germline CDR1 reads MDHEN; CDR2 reads SYDVKM. The V end lost 2 bases, the J end lost 0 bases, and 13 bases lay between the germline ends.